This T cell receptor (beta chain) stems from a study of blood T cell repertoires in COVID-19. Study as a whole: Nucleic acid was either cDNA or gDNA, and it came from T cells, B-cell-depleted T cells, or PBMCs.

Germline V CDR1 and CDR2: MNHEY, SVGAGI. The V segment lost 2 bases and the J segment 1 base; nucleotides outside the gene matches: 0. This CDR3 has 15 residues. The table came from immunoSEQ multiplex PCR; TCRdb's copy has only in-frame clones and leaves some out. The data show 95,000 to 150,000 clones, 65% to 80% seen once. The receptor's source is a human donor with acute or convalescent COVID-19. The donor label of this sample is uncertain. This chain uses TRBV6-5 with TRBJ1-5, with 9 bases matching TRBD1. Material: peripheral blood. The CDR3 here is CASSYGTGSNQPQHF. The CDR3 DNA reads as TGTGCCAGCAGTTACGGGACAGGGAGCAATCAGCCCCAGCATTTT.